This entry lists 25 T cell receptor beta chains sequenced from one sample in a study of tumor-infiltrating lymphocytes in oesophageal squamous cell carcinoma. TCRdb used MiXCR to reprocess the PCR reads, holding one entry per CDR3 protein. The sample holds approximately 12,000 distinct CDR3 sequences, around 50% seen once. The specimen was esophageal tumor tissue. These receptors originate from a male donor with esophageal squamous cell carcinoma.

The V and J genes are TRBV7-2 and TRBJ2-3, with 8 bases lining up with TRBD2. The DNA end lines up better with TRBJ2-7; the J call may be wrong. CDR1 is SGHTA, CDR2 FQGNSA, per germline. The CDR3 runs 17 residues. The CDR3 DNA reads TGTGCCAGCAGCTTAGCCGCAGGTTGGGGACTAGGGTTCGAGCAGTACTTC. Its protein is CASSLAAGWGLGFEQYF.

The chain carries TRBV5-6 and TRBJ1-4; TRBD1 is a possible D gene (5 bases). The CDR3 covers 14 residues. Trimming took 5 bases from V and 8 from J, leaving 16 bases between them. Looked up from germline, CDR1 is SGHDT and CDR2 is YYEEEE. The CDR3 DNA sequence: TGTGCCAGCAGTTCATGGGGGAGTGGGGAAAAACTGTTTTTT. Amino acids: CASSSWGSGEKLFF.

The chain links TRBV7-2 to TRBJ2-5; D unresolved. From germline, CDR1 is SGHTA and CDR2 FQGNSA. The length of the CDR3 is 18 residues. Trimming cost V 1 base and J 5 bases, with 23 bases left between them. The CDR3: CASSLVGATTYVSETQYF. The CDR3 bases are TGTGCCAGCAGCTTAGTCGGCGCCACTACGTACGTTTCGGAGACCCAGTACTTC.

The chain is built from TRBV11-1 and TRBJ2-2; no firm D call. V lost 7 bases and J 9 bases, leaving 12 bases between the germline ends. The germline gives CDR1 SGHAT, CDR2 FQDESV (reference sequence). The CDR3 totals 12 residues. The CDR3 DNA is TGTGCCAGCATCCGCCCCGACCGGGAGCTGTTTTTT. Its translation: CASIRPDRELFF. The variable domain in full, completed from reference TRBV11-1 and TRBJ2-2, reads EAEVAQSPRYKITEKSQAVAFWCDPISGHATLYWYRQILGQGPELLVQFQDESVVDDSQLPKDRFSAERLKGVDSTLKIQPAELGDSAMYLCASIRPDRELFFGEGSRLTVL.

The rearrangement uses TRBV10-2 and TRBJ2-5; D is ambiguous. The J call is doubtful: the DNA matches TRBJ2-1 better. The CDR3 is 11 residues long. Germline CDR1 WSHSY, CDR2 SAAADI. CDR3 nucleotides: TGCGCCAGCAGTGTGGTCTACGAGCAGTTCTTC. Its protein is CASSVVYEQFF.

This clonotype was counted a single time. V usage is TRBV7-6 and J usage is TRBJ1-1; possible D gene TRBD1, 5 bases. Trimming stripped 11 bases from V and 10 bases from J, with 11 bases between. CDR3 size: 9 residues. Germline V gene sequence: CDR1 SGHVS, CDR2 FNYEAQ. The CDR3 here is CAVDSAAFF. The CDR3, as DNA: TGTGCCGTCGACAGCGCAGCTTTCTTT.

The CDR3 region is CASSLTGSGRGDEQFF. CDR3 coding DNA: TGTGCCAGCAGCTTAACGGGGAGCGGGAGGGGGGATGAGCAGTTCTTC. V gene TRBV7-3 combines with J gene TRBJ2-1; 10 nucleotides line up with TRBD2. Germline values: CDR1 SGHTA, CDR2 FQGTGA. The CDR3 runs 16 residues. Trimming at V came to 0 bases and at J to 8 bases, leaving 7 bases not matched to a gene.

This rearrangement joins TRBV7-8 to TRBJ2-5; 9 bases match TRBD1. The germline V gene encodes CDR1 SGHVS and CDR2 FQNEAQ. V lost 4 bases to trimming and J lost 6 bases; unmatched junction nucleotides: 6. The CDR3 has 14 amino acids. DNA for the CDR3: TGTGCCAGCAGCTCCGACAGGGGGAGGAAGACCCAGTACTTC. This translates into CASSSDRGRKTQYF.

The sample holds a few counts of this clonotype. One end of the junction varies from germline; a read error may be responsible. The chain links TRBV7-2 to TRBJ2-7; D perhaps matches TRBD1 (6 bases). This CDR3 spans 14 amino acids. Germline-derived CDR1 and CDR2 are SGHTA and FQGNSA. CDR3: CASSSDSYNSPLHF. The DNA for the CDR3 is TGTGCCAGCAGCTCGGACAGTTATAATTCACCCCTCCACTTC.

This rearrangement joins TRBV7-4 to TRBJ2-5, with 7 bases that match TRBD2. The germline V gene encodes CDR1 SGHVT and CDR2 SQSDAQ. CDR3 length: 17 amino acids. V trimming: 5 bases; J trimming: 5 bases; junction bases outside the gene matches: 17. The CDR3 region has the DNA TGTGCCAGCAGCATTACGGGACTCCCGGGGGGTGTGGAGACCCAGTACTTC. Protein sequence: CASSITGLPGGVETQYF. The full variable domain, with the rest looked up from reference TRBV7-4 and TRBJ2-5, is GAGVSQSPRYKVAKRGRDVALRCDSISGHVTLYWYRQTLGQGSEVLTYSQSDAQRDKSGRPSGRFSAERPERSVSTLKIQRTEQGDSAVYLCASSITGLPGGVETQYFGPGTRLLVL.

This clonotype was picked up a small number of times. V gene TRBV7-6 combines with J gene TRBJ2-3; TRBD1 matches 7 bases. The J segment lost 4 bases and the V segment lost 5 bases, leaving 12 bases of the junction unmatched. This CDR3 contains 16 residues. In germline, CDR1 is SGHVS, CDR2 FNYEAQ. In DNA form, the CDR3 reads TGTGCCAGCAGCAGAGGATCGGGACAGTCTGCAGATACGCAGTATTTT. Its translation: CASSRGSGQSADTQYF.

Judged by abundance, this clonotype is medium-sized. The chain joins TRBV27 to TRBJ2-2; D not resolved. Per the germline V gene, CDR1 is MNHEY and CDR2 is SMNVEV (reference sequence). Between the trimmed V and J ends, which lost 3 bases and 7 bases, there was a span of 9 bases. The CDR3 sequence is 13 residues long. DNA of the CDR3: TGTGCCAGCAGTTTCCATCGGAGCGGGGAGCTGTTTTTT. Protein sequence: CASSFHRSGELFF.

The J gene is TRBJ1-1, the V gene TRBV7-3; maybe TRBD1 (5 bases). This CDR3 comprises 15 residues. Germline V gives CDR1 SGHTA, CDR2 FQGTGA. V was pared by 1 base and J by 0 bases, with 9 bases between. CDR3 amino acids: CASSLSGGMNTEAFF. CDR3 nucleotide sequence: TGTGCCAGCAGCTTAAGTGGGGGGATGAACACTGAAGCTTTCTTT.

The CDR3 region has the DNA TGTGCCAGCAGCTTACAGGCCACCTTTAGCGGGAGCACAGATACGCAGTATTTT. As protein: CASSLQATFSGSTDTQYF. The chain recombines TRBV11-2 with TRBJ2-3; the match to TRBD2 covers 7 bases. The CDR3 length is 18 residues. Germline V gene sequence: CDR1 SGHAT, CDR2 FQNNGV. The V segment lost 2 bases and the J segment 0 bases; nucleotides outside the gene matches: 11.

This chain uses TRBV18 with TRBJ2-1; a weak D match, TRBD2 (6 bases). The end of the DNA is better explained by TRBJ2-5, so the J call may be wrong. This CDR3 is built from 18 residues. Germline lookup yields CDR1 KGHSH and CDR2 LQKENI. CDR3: CASSPNYVGGERAETQYF. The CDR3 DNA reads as TGTGCCAGCTCACCGAATTATGTTGGCGGGGAGAGGGCAGAGACCCAGTACTTC.

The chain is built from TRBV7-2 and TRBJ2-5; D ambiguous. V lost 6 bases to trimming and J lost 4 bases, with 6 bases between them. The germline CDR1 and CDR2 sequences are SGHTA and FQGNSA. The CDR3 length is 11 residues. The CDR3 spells CASSPRETQYF. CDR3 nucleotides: TGTGCCAGCAGTCCCCGAGAGACCCAGTACTTC. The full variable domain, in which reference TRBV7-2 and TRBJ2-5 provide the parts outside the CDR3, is GAGVSQSPSNKVTEKGKDVELRCDPISGHTALYWYRQSLGQGLEFLIYFQGNSAPDKSGLPSDRFSAERTGGSVSTLTIQRTQQEDSAVYLCASSPRETQYFGPGTRLLVL.

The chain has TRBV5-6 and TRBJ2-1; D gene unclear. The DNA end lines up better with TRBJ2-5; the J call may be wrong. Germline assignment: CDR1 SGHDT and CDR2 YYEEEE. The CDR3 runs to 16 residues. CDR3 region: CASSPSTGPRSFAQYF. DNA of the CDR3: TGTGCCAGCAGCCCCTCGACCGGGCCCCGTTCATTCGCCCAGTACTTC.

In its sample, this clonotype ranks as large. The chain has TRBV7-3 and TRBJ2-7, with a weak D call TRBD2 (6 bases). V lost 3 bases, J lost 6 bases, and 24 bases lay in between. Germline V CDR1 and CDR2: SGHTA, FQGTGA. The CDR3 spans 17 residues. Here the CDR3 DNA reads TGTGCCAGCAGCTTTTTACTCGGCCGCTCATTGGGGGGCGAGCAGTACTTC. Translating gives CASSFLLGRSLGGEQYF.

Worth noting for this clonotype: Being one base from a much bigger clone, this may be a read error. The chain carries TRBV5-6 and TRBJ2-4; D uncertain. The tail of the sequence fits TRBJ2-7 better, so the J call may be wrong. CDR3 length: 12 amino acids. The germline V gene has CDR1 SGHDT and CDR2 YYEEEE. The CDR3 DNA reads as TGTGCCAGCAGCTTCAAGCTCTACGAGCAGTACTTC. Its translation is CASSFKLYEQYF.

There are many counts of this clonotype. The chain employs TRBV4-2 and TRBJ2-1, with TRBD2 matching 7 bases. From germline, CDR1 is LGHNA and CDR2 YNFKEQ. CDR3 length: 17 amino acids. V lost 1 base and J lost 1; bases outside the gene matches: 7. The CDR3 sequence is CASSQVLLADSYNEQFF. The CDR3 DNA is TGTGCCAGCAGCCAAGTCCTTCTAGCGGATTCCTACAATGAGCAGTTCTTC.

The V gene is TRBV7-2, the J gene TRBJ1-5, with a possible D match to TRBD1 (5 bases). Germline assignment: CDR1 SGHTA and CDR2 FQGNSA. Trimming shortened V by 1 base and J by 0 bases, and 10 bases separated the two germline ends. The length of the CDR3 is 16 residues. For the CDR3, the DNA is TGTGCCAGCAGCTTAGAAGGACACTATAGCAATCAGCCCCAGCATTTT. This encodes CASSLEGHYSNQPQHF.

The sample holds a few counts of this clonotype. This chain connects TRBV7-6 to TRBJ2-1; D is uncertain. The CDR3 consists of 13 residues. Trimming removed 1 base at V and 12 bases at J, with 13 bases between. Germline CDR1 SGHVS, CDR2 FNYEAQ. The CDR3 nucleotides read TGTGCCAGCAGCTTAGATATTTGGGGTGGGCAGTTCTTC. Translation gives CASSLDIWGGQFF.

CDR3 in amino acids: CASSLNAGTSYNEQFF. The CDR3 DNA sequence: TGTGCCAGCAGCTTAAACGCGGGGACATCCTACAATGAGCAGTTCTTC. V gene TRBV7-2 combines with J gene TRBJ2-7; D possibly matches TRBD1 or TRBD2 (6 bases each). The DNA end is more similar to TRBJ2-1, so the J call may be wrong. Germline lookup yields CDR1 SGHTA and CDR2 FQGNSA. The CDR3 length is 16 residues.

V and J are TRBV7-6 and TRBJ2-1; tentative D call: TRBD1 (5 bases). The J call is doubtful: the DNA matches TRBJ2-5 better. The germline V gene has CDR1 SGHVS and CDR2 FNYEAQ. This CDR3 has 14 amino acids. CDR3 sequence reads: CASSLRQGQETQYF. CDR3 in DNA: TGTGCCAGCAGCTTACGGCAGGGACAAGAGACCCAGTACTTC.

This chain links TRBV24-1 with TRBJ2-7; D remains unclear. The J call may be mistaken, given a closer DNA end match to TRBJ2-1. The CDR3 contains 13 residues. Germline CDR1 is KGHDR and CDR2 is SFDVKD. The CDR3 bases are TGTGCCACCAGTGACGACGGACGTACGGAGCAGTTCTTC. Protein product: CATSDDGRTEQFF.